Many counts were recorded for the clone carrying this T cell receptor beta chain. Clinical symptoms, serum thyroxine and TRAb, thyroid ultrasound and orbital computed tomography together formed the diagnostic basis. Cells are PBMCs isolated from more than 8.5 ml of fresh blood. Researchers amplified the TCR beta CDR3 regions from RNA transcripts. TCR CDR3 underwent first-round RT-PCR with the HTBI primer set. TCRdb fed the multiplex PCR reads into MiXCR, producing one record per CDR3 protein. The sample has 240,000 or so distinct CDR3 sequences; roughly 17% are singletons. The data were obtained in a study of T cells in Graves' hyperthyroidism and ophthalmopathy. The CDR3 extends over 18 amino acids. The V gene's germline CDR1 is LNHDA and CDR2 SQIVND (reference sequence). V lost 2 bases and J lost 2; bases outside the gene matches: 10.

The V and J genes are TRBV19 and TRBJ2-3, with 10 bases lining up with TRBD1. The sample was blood. This receptor was identified in a woman in her late teens or twenties with Graves' ophthalmopathy. The CDR3 sequence is CASSITLIGTGDTDTQYF. The CDR3 coding sequence is TGTGCCAGTAGTATAACATTGATCGGGACAGGGGACACAGATACGCAGTATTTT.